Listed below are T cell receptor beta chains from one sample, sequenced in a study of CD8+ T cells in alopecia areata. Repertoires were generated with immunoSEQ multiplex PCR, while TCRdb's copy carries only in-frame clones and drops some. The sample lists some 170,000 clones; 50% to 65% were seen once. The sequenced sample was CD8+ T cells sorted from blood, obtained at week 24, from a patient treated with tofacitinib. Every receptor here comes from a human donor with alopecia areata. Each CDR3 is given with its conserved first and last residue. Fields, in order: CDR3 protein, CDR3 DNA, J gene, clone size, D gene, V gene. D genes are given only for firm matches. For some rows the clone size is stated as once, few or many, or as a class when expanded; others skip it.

CDR3aa: CASSSPTGYEQYF; CDR3nt: TGTGCCAGCAGCTCCCCTACAGGCTACGAGCAGTACTTC; j_gene: TRBJ2-7; abundance: .; d_gene: .; v_gene: TRBV9
CDR3aa: CAWSDRETQYF; CDR3nt: TGTGCCTGGAGCGACAGGGAGACCCAGTACTTC; j_gene: TRBJ2-5; abundance: few; d_gene: .; v_gene: TRBV30
CDR3aa: CASSSQGRITNEKLFF; CDR3nt: TGTGCCAGCAGCTCACAGGGGAGGATCACTAATGAAAAACTGTTTTTT; j_gene: TRBJ1-4; abundance: .; d_gene: TRBD1; v_gene: TRBV7-8
CDR3aa: CASRPTPTDTSYEQYF; CDR3nt: TGCGCCAGCAGACCGACCCCGACAGATACCTCCTACGAGCAGTACTTC; j_gene: TRBJ2-7; abundance: .; d_gene: .; v_gene: TRBV23-1
CDR3aa: CASSRAGSSGELFF; CDR3nt: TGTGCCAGCAGCCGAGCGGGGTCGTCCGGGGAGCTGTTTTTT; j_gene: TRBJ2-2; abundance: .; d_gene: TRBD2; v_gene: TRBV7-9
CDR3aa: CSVKGTGPYEQYF; CDR3nt: TGCAGCGTTAAAGGGACAGGGCCCTACGAGCAGTACTTC; j_gene: TRBJ2-7; abundance: few; d_gene: TRBD1; v_gene: TRBV29-1
CDR3aa: CASSLAWAGTGDEQFF; CDR3nt: TGTGCCAGCAGCTTAGCTTGGGCAGGGACGGGGGATGAGCAGTTCTTC; j_gene: TRBJ2-1; abundance: .; d_gene: .; v_gene: TRBV11-2
CDR3aa: CASSSDYGYTF; CDR3nt: TGTGCCAGCAGCTCCGACTATGGCTACACCTTC; j_gene: TRBJ1-2; abundance: few; d_gene: .; v_gene: TRBV11-1
CDR3aa: CASSLTGTDRDEQYF; CDR3nt: TGTGCCAGCAGCTTAACCGGGACAGACCGGGACGAGCAGTACTTC; j_gene: TRBJ2-7; abundance: .; d_gene: TRBD1; v_gene: TRBV7-9
CDR3aa: CSVFWTQSYEQYF; CDR3nt: TGCAGCGTTTTTTGGACACAATCCTACGAGCAGTACTTC; j_gene: TRBJ2-7; abundance: few; d_gene: .; v_gene: TRBV29-1
CDR3aa: CASSPTPGQSTDTQYF; CDR3nt: TGTGCCAGCAGCCCCACCCCGGGACAGAGCACAGATACGCAGTATTTT; j_gene: TRBJ2-3; abundance: .; d_gene: TRBD1; v_gene: TRBV7-6
CDR3aa: CASSLSGAVNTEAFF; CDR3nt: TGTGCCAGCAGTTTATCAGGGGCAGTGAACACTGAAGCTTTCTTT; j_gene: TRBJ1-1; abundance: few; d_gene: .; v_gene: TRBV27
CDR3aa: CASRFTGGSPYGYTF; CDR3nt: TGTGCCAGTAGATTCACAGGGGGATCCCCCTATGGCTACACCTTC; j_gene: TRBJ1-2; abundance: few; d_gene: TRBD1; v_gene: TRBV6-5
CDR3aa: CASSESIGLAGELFF; CDR3nt: TGCGCCAGCAGTGAGTCGATTGGATTGGCCGGGGAGCTGTTTTTT; j_gene: TRBJ2-2; abundance: .; d_gene: .; v_gene: TRBV10-1
CDR3aa: CSVAGGEKLFF; CDR3nt: TGCAGCGTTGCCGGTGGTGAAAAACTGTTTTTT; j_gene: TRBJ1-4; abundance: .; d_gene: .; v_gene: TRBV29-1
CDR3aa: CSVTRGEQYF; CDR3nt: TGCAGCGTTACCCGGGGAGAGCAGTACTTC; j_gene: TRBJ2-7; abundance: .; d_gene: .; v_gene: TRBV29-1
CDR3aa: CAWSVTNTGELFF; CDR3nt: TGTGCCTGGAGTGTCACTAACACCGGGGAGCTGTTTTTT; j_gene: TRBJ2-2; abundance: few; d_gene: .; v_gene: TRBV30
CDR3aa: CSVEDDRYEQYF; CDR3nt: TGCAGCGTTGAAGACGACCGGTACGAGCAGTACTTC; j_gene: TRBJ2-7; abundance: .; d_gene: .; v_gene: TRBV29-1
CDR3aa: CASSSPLAGDTQYF; CDR3nt: TGTGCCAGCAGCTCCCCTCTAGCGGGGGATACGCAGTATTTT; j_gene: TRBJ2-3; abundance: few; d_gene: TRBD2; v_gene: TRBV7-2
CDR3aa: CASRMGSGANNSPLHF; CDR3nt: TGTGCCAGCAGGATGGGGTCAGGGGCGAATAATTCACCCCTCCACTTT; j_gene: TRBJ1-6; abundance: .; d_gene: .; v_gene: TRBV2
CDR3aa: CASSPRGYTDTQYF; CDR3nt: TGTGCCAGCAGTCCTCGAGGTTACACAGATACGCAGTATTTT; j_gene: TRBJ2-3; abundance: .; d_gene: .; v_gene: TRBV27
CDR3aa: CASSLPSPNYGYTF; CDR3nt: TGTGCCAGCAGCTTGCCGAGCCCTAACTATGGCTACACCTTC; j_gene: TRBJ1-2; abundance: .; d_gene: .; v_gene: TRBV5-6
CDR3aa: CASSVGGDEQFF; CDR3nt: TGTGCCAGCAGCGTGGGGGGAGATGAGCAGTTCTTC; j_gene: TRBJ2-1; abundance: .; d_gene: .; v_gene: TRBV9
CDR3aa: CASSSRNTGELFF; CDR3nt: TGTGCCAGCAGCTCCCGGAACACCGGGGAGCTGTTTTTT; j_gene: TRBJ2-2; abundance: many; d_gene: .; v_gene: TRBV7-2
CDR3aa: CASSLAPEGTARGTGELFF; CDR3nt: TGCGCCAGCAGCTTGGCTCCCGAGGGGACCGCTCGCGGCACCGGGGAGCTGTTTTTT; j_gene: TRBJ2-2; abundance: .; d_gene: .; v_gene: TRBV5-1
CDR3aa: CASSQDRAGGPGKNEQFF; CDR3nt: TGCGCCAGCAGCCAAGATCGAGCGGGGGGACCGGGTAAGAATGAGCAGTTCTTC; j_gene: TRBJ2-1; abundance: few; d_gene: TRBD2; v_gene: TRBV4-3
CDR3aa: CASSPLGRRNSPLHF; CDR3nt: TGTGCCAGCAGTCCCTTGGGACGGAGAAATTCACCCCTCCACTTT; j_gene: TRBJ1-6; abundance: .; d_gene: .; v_gene: TRBV27